The sequence of this TCR beta chain was determined in a study of OX40 agonist ivuxolimab in advanced cancers. The wider study: The dose-escalation group included hepatocellular carcinoma, melanoma, renal cell carcinoma and head and neck cancer.

This clone was found once. Its specificity is unknown. Sequenced by immunoSEQ multiplex PCR; TCRdb stores in-frame clones only, minus some. The profile shows tens of thousands of clones, roughly 94% of them singletons. Regarding the study as a whole: Fewer expanded clones were found on average in CD4+ than in CD8+ T cells.

From germline, CDR1 is SGDLS and CDR2 YYNGEE. V lost 0 bases, J lost 8 bases, and 8 bases lay in between. The CDR3 runs to 12 residues. The sample in question was CD4+ or CD8+ T cells sorted from blood, obtained in a trial of the OX40 agonist ivuxolimab. This receptor was obtained from an adult with an advanced solid tumor such as melanoma, head and neck, liver or kidney cancer. The gene calls are TRBV9 and TRBJ1-2; D uncertain. The CDR3 DNA sequence: TGTGCCAGCAGCGTAGTCGCGAGGGGCTACACCTTC. Translated, it gives CASSVVARGYTF.